This T cell receptor beta chain was captured by sequencing in a study of identifying expanded T cells in peripheral blood. The CDR3 contains 14 residues. V lost 6 bases and J lost 4; bases outside the gene matches: 6. Germline values: CDR1 MNHEY, CDR2 SMNVEV (reference sequence). Healthy donors had no documented immune events, such as infections, while sampled. Clones were read by immunoSEQ multiplex PCR, and TCRdb kept only the in-frame ones, dropping some. The sample has under 85,000 clones, 84% seen once. Comment on this clone: As yet, its antigen is unknown.

Findings and caveats of the study: Variance in clone template counts between two-week samples significantly increased with total template count across all healthy donors. Technical replicates showed roughly 1.2 changed clones; roughly two weeks about 16.4; four weeks 19.

The chain uses TRBV27 and TRBJ2-7; 10 bases line up with TRBD2. This receptor was taken from a person aged 18 to 69 in good health. The specimen sequenced was blood. CDR3 coding DNA: TGTGCCAGCAGCCCTAGCGGGAGACTTTACGAGCAGTACTTC. Its protein is CASSPSGRLYEQYF.